This T cell receptor (beta chain) was identified during a study of shared clonotypes between healthy human individuals. About the study: Each donor contributed plates that comprised three CD4 naive, three CD4 memory, two CD8 naive and one CD8 memory.

Naive CD8 isolation took CD45RO-negative cells positively selected for CCR7 and excluded terminally differentiated effector memory CD45RA+ cells. Findings and limits, study-wide: Relative to memory subsets, naive subsets generally showed larger estimated richness.

With respect to this clone: The antigen remains undetermined.

CDR3 length: 15 amino acids. CDR1 SNHLY and CDR2 FYNNEI come from the germline V gene. V was pared by 1 base and J by 5 bases, with 15 bases between. The repertoire was sequenced with immunoSEQ multiplex PCR; TCRdb's copy has only in-frame clones and lacks some. The sample carries around 1.9 million clones, roughly 93% recorded once. The chain carries TRBV2 and TRBJ2-7; no clear D gene. Input material: naive CD8+ T cells from PBMCs. The receptor was isolated from a man younger than 35 in good health. Some clones in this sample may be carry-over from other donors' samples. The CDR3 nucleotides are TGTGCCAGCAGTGAAGAACGGGCCCCCGTCAACGAGCAGTACTTC. Amino acid sequence: CASSEERAPVNEQYF. Full variable domain (remainder filled in from reference TRBV2 and TRBJ2-7): EPEVTQTPSHQVTQMGQEVILRCVPISNHLYFYWYRQILGQKVEFLVSFYNNEISEKSEIFDDQFSVERPDGSNFTLKIRSTKLEDSAMYFCASSEERAPVNEQYFGPGTRLTVT.